This TCR beta chain was captured by sequencing in a study of shared clonotypes between healthy human individuals. Findings and limits, study-wide: Deeper or shallower sequencing was expected to change how clonotypes are shared among donors.

Germline CDR1 MNHNS, CDR2 SASEGT. This CDR3 is 15 amino acids long. V was pared by 2 bases and J by 5 bases, with 15 bases between. Donors were healthy HIV-negative adults without recently reported acute infections or vaccinations. All of the donors resided in Nashville, Tennessee, and each was a Caucasian adult. Into CD45RA+ naive and CD45RA-negative memory subsets, the CD4+ cells were split. In regard to this clone: The antigen remains unidentified.

Clones were sequenced by immunoSEQ multiplex PCR, and TCRdb holds only the in-frame ones, with some missing. Here the sample spans approximately 2,000,000 clones, around 92% being singletons. The source material was naive CD4+ T cells from PBMCs. The sample's subset: CD45RA+ positively selected. The receptor's source is a man younger than 30 in good health. Some clones in this sample may be carry-over from other donors' samples. The rearrangement links TRBV6-1 to TRBJ1-2; D gene uncertain. The CDR3, as DNA: TGTGCCAGCAGTGAATTATTGGAGGGTGCTTATGGCTACACCTTC. It translates to CASSELLEGAYGYTF.